This TCR beta chain was documented in a study of T-cell memory formation after mild COVID-19. On the study more broadly: Largely donor-specific sequence clusters came from a couple of donors.

TCRdb fed the 5' RACE reads into MiXCR, producing one record per CDR3 protein. The data contain fewer than 400,000 distinct CDR3 sequences, roughly 15% of them seen just once; the ten biggest clones take up approximately 21%. In regard to this clonotype: Its target is unknown.

Study-wide findings and caveats: Largely, contracting CD4+ clones fell within CM and EM, and contracting CD8+ clones within EMRA.

This CDR3 contains 16 residues. Germline lookup yields CDR1 DFQATT and CDR2 SNEGSKA (reference sequence). V was pared by 5 bases and J by 3 bases, with 10 bases of the junction left unmatched. The J gene is TRBJ1-5, the V gene TRBV20-1; 10 nucleotides agree with TRBD1. Sequencing used PBMCs or a T cell subset sorted from them (not recorded which). The source is a man aged 18 to 30 who had mild COVID-19 (a few samples of this study predate the infection). Cell type and time point are not known. DNA for the CDR3: TGCAGTGCTCAGGACCGGGACAGGGGAATCAATCAGCCCCAGCATTTT. This sequence encodes CSAQDRDRGINQPQHF.